This section outlines one TCR beta chain sequence together with its context. This receptor's antigen is unknown. There are no base qualities to consult, and no much larger clone falls within one base. Taken from cysteine to phenylalanine, the CDR3 has 14 residues. Only the CDR3 DNA is retained, 42 bases long and in frame from the first base. The V end gives up 8 bases and the J end 7 bases, leaving 14 bases in the junction not matched to a gene. The germline V gene encodes CDR1 SQVTM and CDR2 ANQGSEA. The entry originates in a study of cytomegalovirus exposure and HLA in healthy donors (dated by TCRdb to the late 2010s). A note on the overall study: An earlier analysis of fewer than 750 of the donors reported 276 Gb of sequence data and 95 million to 120 million unique TCR beta sequences obtained from about 170 million T cells. Among some 410 genotyped donors of the cohort, an average of roughly 240,000 unique TCR beta nucleotide sequences were sequenced per donor, about a sixth of them non-productive. The study was designed to test whether signatures of past pathogen exposure could be identified by cataloging public T cell receptors. In the later analysis, no new phenotypic data were used to find candidate immune exposures; instead, reliance was placed on TCR beta sequences and their occurrence across donors. The number of donors typed differed by locus, with about 629-630 for A, B, C, DRB1 and DQB1, roughly 520 for DQA1, approximately 580 for DPA1, and around 450 for DPB1. An earlier analysis of 587 of the donors applied high-throughput TCR beta sequencing to assess whether each TCR beta V gene segment acted as functional or pseudogenic. Every repertoire in the discovery cohort had been generated on one and the same sequencing platform. Among the roughly 370 genotyped donors, around 81% belonged to the genetic ancestry cluster associated with self-reported Caucasian donors. In a later genetic analysis, genome-wide SNP genotypes for about 60% of the 666 donors were used, and that subset was treated as a discovery cohort. Using immunosequencing, the study profiled T cell repertoires from about 650 subjects and related those repertoires to cytomegalovirus serostatus. To predict cytomegalovirus infection status, the study brought together high-throughput TCR immunosequencing, statistical association of individual TCRs with disease status, and machine learning. Four to six DR-DQ haplotypes were handled as single units for association and clustering, since linkage in the cohort was strong. HLA typing covered class I and class II loci at four-digit resolution. In a later analysis, previously published TCR beta repertoires from some 640 donors were re-analyzed and high-resolution HLA genotyping was added so that TCR occurrence patterns could be studied. Donor age, sex, ethnicity and CMV serostatus were collected together with the repertoire data. A separate validation cohort of roughly 130 different subjects was used in addition to the approximately 610-subject first cohort. Approximately 300 gigabases of sequencing data and approximately 92 million unique TCR sequences made up an early release that covered 500 to 650 HLA-typed donors. General findings and caveats noted by the study authors: This cohort had only TCR beta chains sequenced, and the lack of alpha or paired-chain data limited which features could be detected. A group of highly shared sequence variants was considered likely to be a technical artifact of the sequencing pipeline. The 87-base-pair reads could not distinguish some IMGT-functional V segments, including TRBV6-2 and TRBV6-3, so those segments were excluded. In vitro tests confirmed that a few of the cytomegalovirus-associated TCR beta chains recognize cytomegalovirus antigens. The authors suggested that the approach could potentially be generalized to other disease states and immunological phenotypes. Because counts were too low, 15 or so rarely observed V segments, including chromosome 9 orphons, were excluded from the earlier analysis of some 540 of the donors. In a later analysis, the rate of TCR association differed among HLA loci, with DRB1 alleles having the most associated TCRs and HLA-C alleles having the fewest. A later genetic analysis associated a missense DCLRE1C variant with V-gene and J-gene trimming of TCR beta chains, and an independent cohort replicated the association. A later analysis found that HLA-associated TCR beta chains were more clonally expanded and had lower generation probabilities than equally common non-associated chains. Correlated functional status among segregating V segments might reflect linkage disequilibrium, but an unknown experimental factor could not be ruled out. Most CMV-associated TCR beta chains appeared to be HLA-restricted in a later analysis, and the HLA associations seemed to be driven largely by CMV exposure. The classifier was reported to diagnose cytomegalovirus status with high specificity and sensitivity in both the original cohort and the validation cohort. An earlier analysis of some 590 of the donors showed that most TCR beta V segments appeared in productive rearrangements either about 90% or about 30% of the time, which broadly matched IMGT annotations. Compared with the 666-donor mean, donors in an Asian-associated ancestry cluster had fewer N-insertions in productive TCRs, according to a later genetic analysis. A further reported finding was that TCR beta sequences accurately predicted the HLA-A and HLA-B alleles for most subjects in the first cohort. While some public TCRs were present in many individuals, most TCR sequences turned up only very rarely across donors. Specific HLA alleles were associated with around 18,000 TCR beta sequences at a false discovery rate of 0.05 in a later analysis. The study listed 150 to 200 TCR beta chains as associated with cytomegalovirus. In a later analysis, several top co-occurrence clusters were reported to appear linked to parvovirus B19, influenza, CMV and Epstein-Barr virus. For the cohort, immune exposure information was limited to CMV serostatus. When HLA alleles, especially DR and DQ, strongly co-occurred, TCR associations were difficult to assign to individual alleles. Because some donors lacked HLA typing at each locus, the association tests relied only on the typed subset. The presence/absence analyses assumed that sequencing depth was roughly uniform across donors, and that assumption may not be true.

The cohort was made up of roughly 670 healthy bone marrow donors. Cohort members were all nominally healthy when sampled, although unrecorded immune exposures were likely present. The donor was CMV seropositive and was included in the group of approximately 300 seropositive cohort members. A peripheral blood sample was collected from each donor, and TCR beta sequencing was performed on peripheral blood mononuclear cells. The Qiagen DNeasy Blood Extraction Kit was used to extract genomic DNA from the blood cell samples. Library preparation was by the immunoSEQ multiplex PCR assay. The multiplex PCR relied on a mix of 60 forward primers for TCR Vbeta segments and 13 reverse primers for TCR Jbeta segments. The CDR3 region of rearranged TCR beta genes was amplified from genomic DNA with a multiplex PCR assay. Amplified TCR beta libraries were sequenced as 87-base-pair reads on the Illumina HiSeq System. The authors processed their data as follows. In a later analysis, tens of millions of unique TCR beta chains were counted across the roughly 670 repertoires, and about 9.9 million of these chains were shared by at least two donors. A nearest-neighbor algorithm error-corrected the raw reads and collapsed the reads into unique sequences, merging closely related sequences to remove PCR and sequencing errors. V, D and J gene segments were assigned by aligning CDR3 sequences to IMGT reference sequences. Each retained sequence needed at least a six-nucleotide match to both a V gene segment and a J gene segment. Rearrangements were called productive when the CDR3 lacked stop codons and stayed in frame with V and J; all others were non-productive. Following IMGT convention, CDR3 was defined as the stretch from the second conserved V-encoded cysteine up to the conserved J-encoded phenylalanine. Sequences without an unambiguous match to a single V gene segment were excluded from the earlier analysis of about 640 of the donors. In an earlier analysis of 587 of the donors, V segments were called functional above 56.7% productive rearrangements and were called segregating when the between-donor standard deviation exceeded 5%. To diagnose cytomegalovirus status from the catalog of TCR beta chain sequences, a statistical classification framework was built. In a later analysis, V and J genes were assigned by comparing TCR nucleotide sequences against IMGT/GENE-DB human TR gene sequences. In a later analysis, CDR3 sequences and most-parsimonious VDJ recombination scenarios were assigned using the TCRdist pipeline. In a later analysis, each TCR beta chain was defined by its CDR3 amino acid sequence together with its V-gene family, and reads lacking a unique V-gene family were excluded. As a way to deal with suspected cross-contamination and a sequencing artifact, a later analysis dropped 450 to 600 nucleotide sequences that were highly shared and had low generation probability. A later analysis calculated a clonal expansion index for each public chain from normalized within-repertoire ranks of inferred template counts. Generation probabilities in a later analysis came from a VDJ recombination model fitted to out-of-frame rearrangements, and those results were checked against IGoR. A later analysis scored TCR-TCR, TCR-HLA and TCR-CMV co-occurrence with hypergeometric tests, applying a repertoire-size bias correction to TCR pairs. A later analysis estimated false discovery rates by permuting HLA or CMV assignments 20 times. In a later analysis, co-occurring TCRs were grouped with DBSCAN, and TCRdist sequence similarity was added when clustering was performed within HLA-allele-positive subsets. Repertoires with fewer than 30,000 or more than 120,000 public chains were left out of co-occurrence clustering, as were roughly five repertoires with anomalous nucleotide sharing. TCRdb re-hosts the immuneACCESS table, in-frame sequences only. Its copies lack some clones; in the studies checked, an unresolved V gene accounts for under half of them, and the cause for the rest is not known. V and J calls and clone size follow that table, whereas D and trimming were derived from the DNA. This sample holds 100,000 to 150,000 clones; 78% were observed only once. Under 13% of the sample is held by the ten biggest clonotypes.

The chain is encoded by TRBV29-1 joined to TRBJ2-1; the central 7 bases match TRBD2. The specimen was PBMCs. The clonotype was recovered from a man aged 30 to 45 in good health and CMV-seropositive. CDR3 sequence: CSPLGRDRINEQFF. The nucleotides are TGCAGCCCTCTGGGGAGGGATAGGATAAATGAGCAGTTCTTC.